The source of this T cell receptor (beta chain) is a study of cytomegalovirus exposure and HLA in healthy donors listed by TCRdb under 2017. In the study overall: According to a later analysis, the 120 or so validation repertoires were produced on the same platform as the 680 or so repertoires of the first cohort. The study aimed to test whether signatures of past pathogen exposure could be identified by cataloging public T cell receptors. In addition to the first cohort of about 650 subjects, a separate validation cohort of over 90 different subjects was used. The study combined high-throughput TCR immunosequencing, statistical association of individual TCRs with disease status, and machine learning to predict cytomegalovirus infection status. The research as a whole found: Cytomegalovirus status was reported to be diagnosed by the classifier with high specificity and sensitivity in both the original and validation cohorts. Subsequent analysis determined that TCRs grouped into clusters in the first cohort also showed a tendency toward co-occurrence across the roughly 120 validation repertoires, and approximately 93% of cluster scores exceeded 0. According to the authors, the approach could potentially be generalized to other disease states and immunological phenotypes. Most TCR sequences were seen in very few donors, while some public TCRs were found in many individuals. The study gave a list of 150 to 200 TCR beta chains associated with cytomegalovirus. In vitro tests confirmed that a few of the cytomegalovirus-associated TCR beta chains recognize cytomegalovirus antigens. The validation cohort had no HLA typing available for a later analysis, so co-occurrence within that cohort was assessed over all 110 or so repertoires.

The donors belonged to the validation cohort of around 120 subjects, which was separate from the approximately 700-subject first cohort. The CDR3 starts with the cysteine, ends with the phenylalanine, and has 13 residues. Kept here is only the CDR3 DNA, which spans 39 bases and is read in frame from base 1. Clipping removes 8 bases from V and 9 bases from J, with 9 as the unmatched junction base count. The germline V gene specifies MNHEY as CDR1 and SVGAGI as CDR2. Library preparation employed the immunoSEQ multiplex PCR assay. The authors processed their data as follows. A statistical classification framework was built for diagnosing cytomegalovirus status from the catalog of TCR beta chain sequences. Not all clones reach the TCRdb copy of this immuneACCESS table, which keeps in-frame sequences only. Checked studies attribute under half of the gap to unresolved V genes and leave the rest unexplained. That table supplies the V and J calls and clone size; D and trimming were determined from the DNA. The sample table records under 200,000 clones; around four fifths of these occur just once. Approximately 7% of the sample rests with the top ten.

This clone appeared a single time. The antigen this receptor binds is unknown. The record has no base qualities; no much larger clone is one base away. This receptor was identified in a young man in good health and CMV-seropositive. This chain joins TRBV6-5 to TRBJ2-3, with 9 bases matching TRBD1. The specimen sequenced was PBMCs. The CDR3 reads CASGRTGAKTQYF. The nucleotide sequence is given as TGTGCCAGCGGCAGGACAGGGGCAAAAACGCAGTATTTT.